The rows below give T cell receptor beta chains drawn from one sample of a study of response to subunit inactivated influenza vaccine. TCRdb called the RT-PCR reads again in MiXCR, with one record for every CDR3 protein. Altogether about 580,000 distinct CDR3 sequences are present, approximately 15% being singletons, with the ten largest covering 11%. Source: PBMCs from blood, taken 11 to 12 days after vaccination. These receptors all come from a man aged 50 or older who received an inactivated influenza vaccine. The CDR3 runs from the conserved cysteine through the conserved F or W. The D gene is left open where the match is weak. Only part of the rows carry a size: once, few, many, or a class if the clone is expanded.

size: few; J: TRBJ2-1; V: TRBV10-2; D: TRBD1; CDR3: CASRTGRGQVYNEQFF; DNA: TGCGCCAGCAGAACCGGCAGGGGGCAGGTCTACAATGAGCAGTTCTTC
size: few; J: TRBJ2-5; V: TRBV12-3/TRBV12-4; D: TRBD1; CDR3: CASSLRTGLQETQYF; DNA: TGTGCCAGCAGTTTGAGGACAGGGCTGCAAGAGACCCAGTACTTC
size: few; J: TRBJ2-7; V: TRBV6-2/TRBV6-3; D: -; CDR3: CASSSGTLPKQYF; DNA: TGTGCCAGCAGTTCCGGGACTTTACCTAAGCAGTACTTC
size: few; J: TRBJ2-3; V: TRBV3-1; D: -; CDR3: CASSQDGYRGGSVRDTQYF; DNA: TGTGCCAGCAGCCAAGATGGGTATCGTGGGGGTTCCGTCAGGGATACGCAGTATTTT
size: few; J: TRBJ2-5; V: TRBV24-1; D: -; CDR3: CATSDFQGGETQYF; DNA: TGTGCCACCAGTGATTTCCAGGGTGGTGAGACCCAGTACTTC
size: -; J: TRBJ2-3; V: TRBV12-3/TRBV12-4; D: -; CDR3: CASSLPRWGADTQYF; DNA: TGTGCCAGCAGTTTACCTAGATGGGGTGCAGATACGCAGTATTTT
size: -; J: TRBJ2-5; V: TRBV10-3; D: TRBD1; CDR3: CAIRTGVGETQYF; DNA: TGTGCCATCAGGACAGGGGTTGGAGAGACCCAGTACTTC
size: few; J: TRBJ2-7; V: TRBV11-3; D: -; CDR3: CASSPDKTGEQYF; DNA: TGTGCCAGCAGCCCTGACAAGACGGGCGAGCAGTACTTC
size: few; J: TRBJ2-2; V: TRBV9; D: -; CDR3: CASSVSRTSPKDNTGELFF; DNA: TGTGCCAGCAGCGTATCGAGAACTAGCCCCAAAGATAACACCGGGGAGCTGTTTTTT
size: -; J: TRBJ2-1; V: TRBV9; D: TRBD1; CDR3: CASSALTGAEQFF; DNA: TGTGCCAGCAGCGCCCTGACAGGGGCTGAGCAGTTCTTC
size: few; J: TRBJ1-5; V: TRBV7-2; D: -; CDR3: CASSEHQGGQPQHF; DNA: TGTGCCAGCAGCGAACATCAAGGGGGTCAGCCCCAGCATTTT
size: few; J: TRBJ1-2; V: TRBV30; D: -; CDR3: CAWDKAYGYTF; DNA: TGTGCCTGGGACAAGGCGTATGGCTACACCTTC
size: -; J: TRBJ2-5; V: TRBV7-2; D: -; CDR3: CASSPRVAQETQYF; DNA: TGTGCCAGCAGCCCGCGGGTGGCCCAAGAGACCCAGTACTTC
size: few; J: TRBJ1-1; V: TRBV12-3/TRBV12-4; D: -; CDR3: CASSFGPEKAFF; DNA: TGTGCCAGCAGTTTTGGCCCAGAGAAAGCTTTCTTT
size: -; J: TRBJ2-3; V: TRBV29-1; D: -; CDR3: CSVETGRTDTQYF; DNA: TGCAGCGTTGAAACAGGGAGGACAGATACGCAGTATTTT
size: many; J: TRBJ1-2; V: TRBV15; D: -; CDR3: CATSRGTQSFAGYTF; DNA: TGTGCCACCAGCAGAGGCACACAGAGTTTTGCGGGCTACACCTTC
size: many; J: TRBJ1-1; V: TRBV7-2; D: -; CDR3: CASRQDTGTVNTEAFF; DNA: TGTGCCAGCAGACAAGACACCGGGACGGTGAACACTGAAGCTTTCTTT
size: -; J: TRBJ2-5; V: TRBV6-5; D: -; CDR3: CASSKRETQYF; DNA: TGTGCCAGCAGCAAAAGGGAGACCCAGTACTTC
size: -; J: TRBJ1-1; V: TRBV27; D: -; CDR3: CASSLSPWGSLAFF; DNA: TGTGCCAGCAGTTTATCACCGTGGGGATCCCTAGCTTTCTTT
size: -; J: TRBJ2-5; V: TRBV20-1; D: TRBD2; CDR3: CSARGLAGDQETQYF; DNA: TGCAGTGCTCGAGGACTAGCGGGAGACCAAGAGACCCAGTACTTC
size: -; J: TRBJ2-2; V: TRBV6-1; D: TRBD2; CDR3: CASRGGTSRTGELFF; DNA: TGTGCCTCCCGGGGAGGGACTAGTCGCACCGGGGAGCTGTTTTTT